This T cell receptor (beta chain) is from a study of T-cell reconstitution after alpha-beta-depleted transplantation in children. Study-wide points: Reportedly, alpha-beta T cells present about two months post-transplant originated from several hundred expanded clones of graft origin. Some patients showed high day-60 TCRbeta diversity, which derived from surviving recipient T cells and thymic progenitors. Among T cells one year after transplant, newly produced cells accounted for most counts and diversity.

Construction of the TCRbeta library involved unique molecular identifiers. A single record per CDR3 protein comes from TCRdb applying MiXCR to the PCR reads. The table has roughly 790,000 distinct CDR3 sequences, roughly 15% seen once. In regard to this clonotype: Its antigen is as yet unknown.

Germline V gene data show CDR1 as SGHAT and CDR2 as FQNNGV. Trimming shortened V by 5 bases and J by 3 bases, and 13 bases separated the two germline ends. The CDR3 runs 14 residues. V gene TRBV11-2 combines with J gene TRBJ1-2; no firm D call. The material was PBMCs, mostly from graft donor cells, obtained 360 days after TCRalphabeta/CD19-depleted stem cell transplant. This TCR was recovered from a male patient younger than 18 who had a stem cell transplant for acute lymphoblastic leukemia, so the T cells may come from the graft donor. The CDR3 region is CASSPAPLYYGYTF. As DNA, the CDR3 is TGTGCCAGCAGCCCCGCGCCTCTGTACTATGGCTACACCTTC.